These 27 T cell receptor beta chains were all obtained from the same sample, sequenced in a study of cytomegalovirus exposure and HLA in healthy donors. 60 Vbeta and 13 Jbeta primers were used in PCR. Clones were read by immunoSEQ multiplex PCR, and TCRdb kept only the in-frame ones, dropping some. This sample's table has roughly 120,000 clones. Sequencing was done on a sample of PBMCs. Every receptor here comes from a man aged 18-30 years in good health and CMV-seronegative.

The rearrangement uses TRBV27 and TRBJ2-3, with D possibly matching TRBD2 (7 bases). Germline-derived CDR1 and CDR2 are MNHEY and SMNVEV (reference sequence). The CDR3 sequence is 15 residues long. Trimming removed 8 bases at V and 8 bases at J, with 23 bases between. The DNA for the CDR3 is TGTGCCAGCGCCTTCGGTCGGGGGGCTGATGGTACGCAGTATTTT. It encodes CASAFGRGADGTQYF.

V is TRBV14 and J is TRBJ2-7; D gene uncertain. This CDR3 has 11 amino acids. Trimming left V 3 bases short and J 3 bases short, with 3 bases between. Per germline, CDR1 SGHDN and CDR2 FVKESK. This CDR3 reads CASSQSYEQYF. The CDR3 coding sequence is TGTGCCAGCAGCCAGAGCTACGAGCAGTACTTC.

The V call is TRBV2, the J call TRBJ1-1, with 12 bases matching TRBD1. CDR1 and CDR2 (germline): SNHLY, FYNNEI. V was clipped by 4 bases and J by 6 bases; unmatched bases: 9. CDR3 size: 16 residues. The CDR3 nucleotides are TGTGCCAGCAGTGGGGACAGGGGGCGAATTTGGGCTGAAGCTTTCTTT. Protein: CASSGDRGRIWAEAFF.

This chain links TRBV27 with TRBJ1-1, with TRBD1 as a possible D gene (6 bases). The CDR3 length is 14 residues. CDR1 MNHEY and CDR2 SMNVEV come from the germline V gene (reference sequence). V lost 2 bases to trimming and J lost 4 bases, with 11 bases between them. CDR3 in amino acids: CASSLRGAGTEAFF. The CDR3 DNA sequence: TGTGCCAGCAGTTTACGGGGGGCGGGCACTGAAGCTTTCTTT.

The chain has TRBV6-1 and TRBJ2-1; 10 bases are a match to TRBD2. CDR1 MNHNS and CDR2 SASEGT come from the germline V gene. The CDR3 extends over 17 amino acids. The V gene end was trimmed by 2 bases and the J gene end by 0 bases; junction bases not matched to a gene: 4. CDR3 sequence (DNA): TGTGCCAGCAGTGAATATACTAGCGGGACCTCCTACAATGAGCAGTTCTTC. Amino acid sequence: CASSEYTSGTSYNEQFF.

With respect to this clone: Different DNA sequences within this sample yield the same CDR3. This chain uses TRBV9 with TRBJ2-7; the D gene is possibly TRBD2 (6 bases). Germline loops: CDR1 SGDLS, CDR2 YYNGEE. V lost 0 bases and J 3 bases, leaving 7 bases between the germline ends. This CDR3 comprises 13 residues. This chain's CDR3 is CASSVAGDYEQYF. Here the CDR3 DNA reads TGTGCCAGCAGCGTAGCGGGAGACTACGAGCAGTACTTC.

This rearrangement joins TRBV7-6 to TRBJ1-2, with TRBD1 identical over 9 bases. The CDR3 is 16 residues long. Losses at the gene ends were 5 bases for V and 4 bases for J; bases not matched to a gene: 11. Germline V gene sequence: CDR1 SGHVS, CDR2 FNYEAQ. CDR3 coding DNA: TGTGCCAGCAGCCCCAGTGTGACAGGGGGTTCCTATGGCTACACCTTC. Protein sequence: CASSPSVTGGSYGYTF. The whole variable domain, filled in from reference TRBV7-6 and TRBJ1-2, reads GAGVSQSPRYKVTKRGQDVALRCDPISGHVSLYWYRQALGQGPEFLTYFNYEAQQDKSGLPNDRFSAERPEGSISTLTIQRTEQRDSAMYRCASSPSVTGGSYGYTFGSGTRLTVV.

The J gene is TRBJ1-1, the V gene TRBV18; TRBD1 matches 11 bases. The CDR3 is 15 residues long. Germline V gene data show CDR1 as KGHSH and CDR2 as LQKENI. Unmatched junction bases numbered 3, after V lost 5 bases and J lost 1 base. CDR3 sequence reads: CASSSGQGANTEAFF. DNA of the CDR3: TGTGCCAGCTCATCCGGACAGGGGGCGAACACTGAAGCTTTCTTT.

This CDR3 reads CASSPQGTGGYTF. The CDR3 region has the DNA TGTGCCAGCAGCCCGCAGGGCACGGGCGGCTACACCTTC. The chain uses TRBV7-6 and TRBJ1-2, with D perhaps TRBD1 (5 bases). Germline values: CDR1 SGHVS, CDR2 FNYEAQ. V was cut by 5 bases and J by 8 bases, with 15 bases left in between. This CDR3 is 13 amino acids long. The complete variable domain, with remaining parts taken from reference TRBV7-6 and TRBJ1-2, reads GAGVSQSPRYKVTKRGQDVALRCDPISGHVSLYWYRQALGQGPEFLTYFNYEAQQDKSGLPNDRFSAERPEGSISTLTIQRTEQRDSAMYRCASSPQGTGGYTFGSGTRLTVV.

This rearrangement joins TRBV29-1 to TRBJ1-1; 8 bases line up with TRBD1. This CDR3 contains 12 residues. Germline assignment: CDR1 SQVTM and CDR2 ANQGSEA. The CDR3 DNA follows: TGCGGCTACAGGGGGAGTCGGACTGAAGCTTTCTTT. Translation gives CGYRGSRTEAFF.

J is TRBJ2-5 and V is TRBV6-1; 7 bases map to TRBD1. The DNA end is a closer match to TRBJ2-7, so the J assignment may be wrong. Germline V gene lookup returns CDR1 MNHNS and CDR2 SASEGT. The CDR3 is made up of 14 amino acids. The CDR3 bases are TGTGCCAGCAGTGGTAGGGGACAGTCCTACGAGCAGTACTTC. This codes for CASSGRGQSYEQYF.

V is TRBV9 and J is TRBJ1-4, with 9 bases identical to TRBD1. Trimming at V came to 0 bases and at J to 2 bases, leaving 5 bases not matched to a gene. The germline gives CDR1 SGDLS, CDR2 YYNGEE. The CDR3 is 17 amino acids. The DNA of the CDR3 is TGTGCCAGCAGCGTAGCGACAGGGGGGGAGACTAATGAAAAACTGTTTTTT. It translates to CASSVATGGETNEKLFF. The full variable domain, completed using reference TRBV9 and TRBJ1-4, is DSGVTQTPKHLITATGQRVTLRCSPRSGDLSVYWYQQSLDQGLQFLIQYYNGEERAKGNILERFSAQQFPDLHSELNLSSLELGDSALYFCASSVATGGETNEKLFFGSGTQLSVL.

The chain links TRBV7-9 to TRBJ1-1; D may be TRBD1 (5 bases). The CDR3 contains 13 residues. Per the germline V gene, CDR1 is SEHNR and CDR2 is FQNEAQ (reference sequence). The V gene lost 1 base and the J gene lost 6 bases, with 9 bases spanning the gap. CDR3 in DNA: TGTGCCAGCAGCTTAGATCCAGGGTCTGAAGCTTTCTTT. This translates into CASSLDPGSEAFF.

For this clone: The junction differs from germline at one of its ends, possibly a read error. This rearrangement joins TRBV20-1 to TRBJ1-2, with TRBD1 as a possible D gene (6 bases). The CDR3 covers 11 residues. Germline CDR1 reads DFQATT; CDR2 reads SNEGSKA (reference sequence). CDR3 sequence (DNA): TGCAGTGCTAGAGTACCCAGGGGTAGAAGGTTC. This sequence encodes CSARVPRGRRF.

The chain recombines TRBV7-6 with TRBJ1-2, with 9 positions matching TRBD1. The CDR3 extends over 15 amino acids. The germline V gene has CDR1 SGHVS and CDR2 FNYEAQ. V trimming: 3 bases; J trimming: 7 bases; junction bases outside the gene matches: 9. The CDR3 spells CASSLALTGGPGYTF. CDR3 bases: TGTGCCAGCAGCTTGGCACTTACAGGGGGCCCTGGCTACACCTTC.

This rearrangement joins TRBV11-3 to TRBJ2-1, with D unresolved. The germline V and J ends were trimmed by 5 bases and 5 bases, with 10 bases remaining between them. Germline V lookup: CDR1 SGHNT, CDR2 YENEEA. The CDR3 has 13 residues. The CDR3 DNA reads TGTGCCAGCAGCCCCTCGGGTGACAATGAGCAGTTCTTC. This sequence encodes CASSPSGDNEQFF.

V is TRBV7-6 and J is TRBJ2-5; D is unclear. The J call may be wrong; the DNA end is better matched by TRBJ2-7. CDR3 length equals 13 residues. CDR1 and CDR2 from the germline V gene are SGHVS and FNYEAQ. The CDR3: CASSSSLENEQYF. In DNA form, the CDR3 reads TGTGCCAGCAGCTCCAGCTTGGAGAACGAGCAGTACTTC.

The chain employs TRBV7-2 and TRBJ2-3, with D unclear. This CDR3 region has 12 residues. CDR1 is SGHTA, CDR2 FQGNSA, per germline. Trimming took off 8 bases at V and 0 bases at J, with 6 bases between the two ends. The CDR3 loop reads CASRLSTDTQYF. The CDR3 coding sequence is TGTGCCAGCCGTCTTAGCACAGATACGCAGTATTTT.

The rearrangement joins TRBV15 to TRBJ2-7, with 7 positions matching TRBD2. The junction had 4 bases not matched to a gene; V was cut back by 3 bases and J by 5 bases. Germline V gene lookup returns CDR1 LNHNV and CDR2 YYDKDF (reference sequence). The CDR3 loop spans 13 amino acids. This CDR3 reads CATSRGGNNEQYF. The CDR3 nucleotides are TGTGCCACCAGCAGGGGGGGGAATAACGAGCAGTACTTC.

V gene TRBV7-9 combines with J gene TRBJ1-1; a weak D match, TRBD1 (5 bases). Germline CDR1 is SEHNR and CDR2 is FQNEAQ (reference sequence). The CDR3 runs to 14 residues. Trimming pared 5 bases from V and 1 base from J, leaving 11 bases between. The CDR3 here is CASSPGLRNTEAFF. The CDR3 DNA follows: TGTGCCAGCAGCCCGGGACTTAGGAACACTGAAGCTTTCTTT.

The chain links TRBV5-1 to TRBJ1-1; maybe TRBD1 (6 bases). Germline V gene sequence: CDR1 SGHRS, CDR2 YFSETQ. The CDR3 spans 13 residues. V was clipped by 3 bases and J by 4 bases, with 10 bases between them. As DNA, the CDR3 is TGCGCCAGCAGCTGGGGGCAGGGCACTGAAGCTTTCTTT. Its protein product is CASSWGQGTEAFF.

This chain joins TRBV7-3 and TRBJ2-5, with a weak D call TRBD1 (6 bases). Trimming shortened V by 11 bases and J by 3 bases, and 16 bases separated the two germline ends. The V gene's germline CDR1 is SGHTA and CDR2 FQGTGA. CDR3 length: 13 amino acids. CDR3 protein: CASAGAGEETQYF. As DNA, the CDR3 is TGTGCCTCAGCAGGGGCCGGGGAAGAGACCCAGTACTTC. Filled out from reference TRBV7-3 and TRBJ2-5, the complete variable domain reads GAGVSQTPSNKVTEKGKYVELRCDPISGHTALYWYRQSLGQGPEFLIYFQGTGAADDSGLPNDRFFAVRPEGSVSTLKIQRTERGDSAVYLCASAGAGEETQYFGPGTRLLVL.

This chain links TRBV11-3 with TRBJ1-2; no clear D gene. The ends were cut back, 1 base at V and 5 bases at J, with 8 bases in the middle. This CDR3 region has 13 residues. CDR1 SGHNT and CDR2 YENEEA come from the germline V gene. CDR3 in amino acids: CASSLGGGYGYTF. The DNA for the CDR3 is TGTGCCAGCAGCTTAGGTGGAGGGTATGGCTACACCTTC.

This chain's CDR3 is CASSTQGSQSSGANVLTF. CDR3 nucleotide sequence: TGTGCCAGTAGTACACAGGGTTCCCAAAGCTCTGGGGCCAACGTCCTGACTTTC. The V and J genes are TRBV19 and TRBJ2-6; a possible D gene is TRBD1 (6 bases). The CDR3 covers 18 residues. V was pared by 4 bases and J by 0 bases, with 16 bases between. Germline assignment: CDR1 LNHDA and CDR2 SQIVND (reference sequence).

The chain recombines TRBV13 with TRBJ2-1; 13 nucleotides match TRBD2. The V segment lost 5 bases and the J segment 4 bases; nucleotides outside the gene matches: 8. This CDR3 is built from 17 residues. CDR1 is PRHDT and CDR2 is FYEKMQ in the germline V gene (reference sequence). Written as DNA, the CDR3 is TGTGCCAGCAGCCTACTAGCGGGAGGGCCACGTTACAATGAGCAGTTCTTC. Protein product: CASSLLAGGPRYNEQFF.

The rearrangement uses TRBV7-6 and TRBJ2-1; weak D call: TRBD1 (7 bases). Trimming stripped 0 bases from V and 6 bases from J, with 18 bases between. The CDR3 is 17 residues long. From germline, CDR1 is SGHVS and CDR2 FNYEAQ. This CDR3 is CASSLAVTGDRRNEQFF. DNA for the CDR3: TGTGCCAGCAGCTTAGCGGTGACGGGGGACAGACGCAATGAGCAGTTCTTC.

The chain combines TRBV30 with TRBJ1-5; D gene unclear. Between the trimmed V and J ends, which lost 4 bases and 0 bases, there was a span of 4 bases. Germline CDR1 reads GTSNPN; CDR2 reads SVGIG (reference sequence). The CDR3 is made up of 12 amino acids. The CDR3 DNA follows: TGTGCCTGGAACGGTAGCAATCAGCCCCAGCATTTT. Translation: CAWNGSNQPQHF. The whole variable domain, filled in from reference TRBV30 and TRBJ1-5, reads SQTIHQWPATLVQPVGSPLSLECTVEGTSNPNLYWYRQAAGRGLQLLFYSVGIGQISSEVPQNLSASRPQDRQFILSSKKLLLSDSGFYLCAWNGSNQPQHFGDGTRLSIL.